This passage covers 32 T cell receptor beta chains from one sample sequenced in a study of T cell repertoires in cytomegalovirus infection. From the reads, TCRdb called clonotypes with MiXCR, one entry per CDR3 protein. In the table there are some 400,000 distinct CDR3 sequences, under 40% of which are singletons. The sample comprised PBMCs. The receptors come from a human donor in good health (CMV status not recorded). Some clones in this sample may be carry-over from other donors' samples.

This clonotype was found many times. The V call is TRBV7-2, the J call TRBJ2-5, with a possible D match to TRBD1 (6 bases). V was cut by 5 bases and J by 1 base, with 17 bases left in between. The CDR3 has 16 amino acids. CDR1 and CDR2 (germline): SGHTA, FQGNSA. The DNA for the CDR3 is TGTGCCAGCAGCCAGCTGGGGGCCGGGCTCCAAGAGACCCAGTACTTC. Translating gives CASSQLGAGLQETQYF.

V gene TRBV24-1 combines with J gene TRBJ2-1, with 7 positions matching TRBD1. This CDR3 is built from 13 residues. Germline V gene lookup returns CDR1 KGHDR and CDR2 SFDVKD. With V trimmed by 3 bases and J by 5 bases, 0 bases remained unmatched. The CDR3 here is CATSDGTDNEQFF. The CDR3 region has the DNA TGTGCCACCAGTGATGGGACAGACAATGAGCAGTTCTTC.

This chain joins TRBV19 and TRBJ2-1, with 8 bases that match TRBD1. Trimming removed 6 bases from V and 8 bases from J; junction bases left unmatched: 9. The CDR3 loop spans 14 amino acids. Germline assignment: CDR1 LNHDA and CDR2 SQIVND (reference sequence). CDR3 bases: TGTGCCAGTAGGCTCGGGACAGGAACCGATGAGCAGTTCTTC. This translates into CASRLGTGTDEQFF.

At least ten counts were recorded for this clonotype. This rearrangement joins TRBV7-6 to TRBJ2-7; D is perhaps TRBD1 (5 bases). The germline gives CDR1 SGHVS, CDR2 FNYEAQ. The CDR3 totals 16 residues. V lost 1 base and J lost 0, with 13 bases in between. The CDR3 loop reads CASSLGTGFFSYEQYF. The CDR3 DNA reads as TGTGCCAGCAGCTTAGGAACAGGTTTTTTCTCCTACGAGCAGTACTTC.

The chain couples TRBV19 to TRBJ2-7; D remains ambiguous. The CDR3 contains 15 residues. Trimming cost V 1 base and J 0 bases, with 10 bases left between them. Per the germline V gene, CDR1 is LNHDA and CDR2 is SQIVND (reference sequence). DNA for the CDR3: TGTGCCAGTAGTATAGGTGGCCTCACCTCCTACGAGCAGTACTTC. It specifies CASSIGGLTSYEQYF. Full variable domain (remainder filled in from reference TRBV19 and TRBJ2-7): DGGITQSPKYLFRKEGQNVTLSCEQNLNHDAMYWYRQDPGQGLRLIYYSQIVNDFQKGDIAEGYSVSREKKESFPLTVTSAQKNPTAFYLCASSIGGLTSYEQYFGPGTRLTVT.

This clonotype was counted a few times. The chain has TRBV10-3 and TRBJ1-2; 7 bases match TRBD1. CDR1 is ENHRY, CDR2 SYGVKD, per germline. V gave up 0 bases and J gave up 4 bases; unmatched junction bases: 14. The CDR3 spans 18 residues. In DNA, the CDR3 is TGTGCCATCAGTGAGTCGAAACACCGGGACAGAGAATTCTATGGCTACACCTTC. Translating it yields CAISESKHRDREFYGYTF.

The J gene is TRBJ1-5, the V gene TRBV6-6, with D possibly being TRBD1 (6 bases). This CDR3 has 15 amino acids. CDR1 and CDR2 from the germline V gene are MNHNY and SVGAGI (reference sequence). V gave up 6 bases and J gave up 5 bases, with 17 bases separating them. The CDR3 DNA sequence: TGTGCCAGCAGGGGCGAGGGGGGCGAAGATCAGCCCCAGCATTTT. Residues: CASRGEGGEDQPQHF.

V gene TRBV7-4 combines with J gene TRBJ2-5; no reliable D call. CDR3 size: 15 residues. The V gene's germline CDR1 is SGHVT and CDR2 SQSDAQ. Trimming stripped 1 base from V and 4 bases from J, with 13 bases between. The CDR3 DNA is TGTGCCAGCAGCTTAGTTTTACCGCGCGGAGAGACCCAGTACTTC. Translating gives CASSLVLPRGETQYF.

Turning to this clonotype: This is likely a read error, given that the CDR3 carries no conserved phenylalanine or tryptophan at its end. V gene TRBV10-2 combines with J gene TRBJ2-5; maybe TRBD1 (6 bases). Germline V gene lookup returns CDR1 WSHSY and CDR2 SAAADI. This CDR3 comprises 13 residues. Deletions cut 2 bases from V and 4 bases from J, with 8 bases between. The CDR3 loop reads CASSEQGSETQYV. The CDR3 bases are TGCGCCAGCAGTGAGCAGGGGTCAGAGACCCAGTACGTC.

This rearrangement joins TRBV20-1 to TRBJ2-7; D possibly corresponds to TRBD2 (6 bases). In germline, CDR1 is DFQATT, CDR2 SNEGSKA (reference sequence). With 3 bases removed from V and 4 bases from J, the gap between germline ends came to 7 bases. This CDR3 contains 11 residues. DNA of the CDR3: TGCAGTGCTAGGCGGGGTTACGAGCAGTACTTC. Amino acids: CSARRGYEQYF.

This clonotype has ten or more counts. V and J are TRBV7-8 and TRBJ2-1, with D tentatively TRBD2 (5 bases). Deletions cut 2 bases from V and 7 bases from J, with 9 bases between. The CDR3 extends over 13 amino acids. CDR1 SGHVS and CDR2 FQNEAQ come from the germline V gene. The CDR3 DNA sequence: TGTGCCAGCAGCTTAAGGCTAGCAAATGAGCAGTTCTTC. Protein: CASSLRLANEQFF. The variable domain in full, completed from reference TRBV7-8 and TRBJ2-1, reads GAGVSQSPRYKVAKRGQDVALRCDPISGHVSLFWYQQALGQGPEFLTYFQNEAQLDKSGLPSDRFFAERPEGSVSTLKIQRTQQEDSAVYLCASSLRLANEQFFGPGTRLTVL.

This clonotype was recorded at least ten times. This chain connects TRBV7-2 to TRBJ2-4; TRBD2 agrees at 7 bases. The CDR3 sequence is 14 residues long. Germline V gene data show CDR1 as SGHTA and CDR2 as FQGNSA. The trim removed 3 bases at V and 2 bases at J, leaving 1 base unmatched. The CDR3 sequence is CASSLGGPKNIQYF. In DNA, the CDR3 is TGTGCCAGCAGCTTGGGAGGGCCCAAAAACATTCAGTACTTC. Together with reference TRBV7-2 and TRBJ2-4, the CDR3 gives the full variable domain: GAGVSQSPSNKVTEKGKDVELRCDPISGHTALYWYRQSLGQGLEFLIYFQGNSAPDKSGLPSDRFSAERTGGSVSTLTIQRTQQEDSAVYLCASSLGGPKNIQYFGAGTRLSVL.

The table lists this clonotype with many counts. V and J are TRBV7-3 and TRBJ2-2; no definite D call. CDR3 length: 15 residues. Germline V gene lookup returns CDR1 SGHTA and CDR2 FQGTGA. Trimming stripped 2 bases from V and 1 base from J, with 8 bases between. CDR3 region: CASSLSPGNTGELFF. CDR3 in DNA: TGTGCCAGCAGCTTATCTCCGGGGAACACCGGGGAGCTGTTTTTT.

This clonotype showed up just a few times. The chain employs TRBV14 and TRBJ2-1; 7 bases match TRBD2. Germline values: CDR1 SGHDN, CDR2 FVKESK. The CDR3 sequence is 17 residues long. Losses at the gene ends were 0 bases for V and 0 bases for J; bases not matched to a gene: 5. CDR3 loop: CASSQEWGRASYNEQFF. The CDR3 nucleotides are TGTGCCAGCAGCCAAGAATGGGGGAGGGCCTCCTACAATGAGCAGTTCTTC. The full variable domain, completed using reference TRBV14 and TRBJ2-1, is EAGVTQFPSHSVIEKGQTVTLRCDPISGHDNLYWYRRVMGKEIKFLLHFVKESKQDESGMPNNRFLAERTGGTYSTLKVQPAELEDSGVYFCASSQEWGRASYNEQFFGPGTRLTVL.

This clonotype has only a few counts. This rearrangement joins TRBV6-1 to TRBJ2-5; 8 nucleotides line up with TRBD2. The CDR3 has 14 amino acids. The J segment lost 7 bases and the V segment lost 1 base, leaving 5 bases of the junction unmatched. Looked up from germline, CDR1 is MNHNS and CDR2 is SASEGT. CDR3 loop: CASSEGRGAVTQYF. The CDR3 DNA follows: TGTGCCAGCAGTGAAGGGCGGGGGGCCGTGACCCAGTACTTC.

This clonotype was seen many times. The rearrangement links TRBV11-2 to TRBJ1-5; no clear D. The CDR3 runs 15 residues. From germline, CDR1 is SGHAT and CDR2 FQNNGV. V dropped 3 bases and J dropped 3 bases, with 12 bases sitting between them. CDR3 in DNA: TGTGCCAGCAGCTTTGGATCGGGGTCCAATCAGCCCCAGCATTTT. This gives the protein CASSFGSGSNQPQHF. The full variable domain, rest sourced from reference TRBV11-2 and TRBJ1-5, is EAGVAQSPRYKIIEKRQSVAFWCNPISGHATLYWYQQILGQGPKLLIQFQNNGVVDDSQLPKDRFSAERLKGVDSTLKIQPAKLEDSAVYLCASSFGSGSNQPQHFGDGTRLSIL.

The chain recombines TRBV25-1 with TRBJ2-2, with D perhaps TRBD1 (5 bases). CDR1 and CDR2 (germline): MGHDK, SYGVNS. V was clipped by 4 bases and J by 7 bases, with 13 bases between them. This CDR3 is built from 14 residues. The chain's CDR3 is CASSVDRIRGELFF. DNA for the CDR3: TGTGCCAGCAGTGTCGACAGAATCCGCGGGGAGCTGTTTTTT.

This chain uses TRBV7-2 with TRBJ2-3, with D hard to call. Trimming took 2 bases from V and 6 from J, leaving 9 bases between them. Germline V lookup: CDR1 SGHTA, CDR2 FQGNSA. The CDR3 is made up of 13 amino acids. CDR3 loop: CASSLIISDTQYF. The CDR3 bases are TGTGCCAGCAGCTTAATCATTTCCGATACGCAGTATTTT. Together with reference TRBV7-2 and TRBJ2-3, the CDR3 gives the full variable domain: GAGVSQSPSNKVTEKGKDVELRCDPISGHTALYWYRQSLGQGLEFLIYFQGNSAPDKSGLPSDRFSAERTGGSVSTLTIQRTQQEDSAVYLCASSLIISDTQYFGPGTRLTVL.

This clonotype showed up just a few times. The chain joins TRBV5-1 to TRBJ1-1; TRBD1 is a possible D gene (5 bases). The CDR3 totals 16 residues. The V end was cut by 1 base, the J end by 3 bases, with 16 bases between. CDR1 is SGHRS and CDR2 is YFSETQ in the germline V gene. For the CDR3, the DNA is TGCGCCAGCAGCTTGACCGCTAGGGGTTCGCACACTGAAGCTTTCTTT. Its translation: CASSLTARGSHTEAFF.

This CDR3 is CASSLERGVPYEQYF. DNA for the CDR3: TGTGCCAGCAGCTTAGAGCGGGGGGTACCCTACGAGCAGTACTTC. The V and J genes are TRBV7-2 and TRBJ2-7, with 9 bases identical to TRBD2. CDR1 and CDR2 from the germline V gene are SGHTA and FQGNSA. V was clipped by 1 base and J by 2 bases; unmatched bases: 3. There are 15 residues in the CDR3.

This clonotype was seen only once. The rearrangement uses TRBV5-1 and TRBJ2-3; D call uncertain. V lost 7 bases and J 2 bases, leaving 17 bases between the germline ends. CDR3 length: 15 amino acids. CDR1 SGHRS and CDR2 YFSETQ come from the germline V gene. CDR3 bases: TGCGCCAGCTCTCCCCGGGTGAGGAACACAGATACGCAGTATTTT. Its protein product is CASSPRVRNTDTQYF.

The V and J genes are TRBV6-2 or TRBV6-3 and TRBJ2-7; 8 nucleotides line up with TRBD2. J lost 4 bases, V lost 4 bases, and 9 bases had no gene match. CDR1 is MNHEY and CDR2 is SVGEGT in the germline V gene. The CDR3 consists of 15 residues. In nucleotides, the CDR3 is TGTGCCAGCAGTTCCCCCTCGGCTAGCGGGTACGAGCAGTACTTC. Translating it yields CASSSPSASGYEQYF.

A few counts support this clonotype. The rearrangement uses TRBV7-6 and TRBJ1-4; D is possibly TRBD1 (5 bases). Germline loops: CDR1 SGHVS, CDR2 FNYEAQ. Trimming took off 0 bases at V and 0 bases at J, with 11 bases between the two ends. This CDR3 has 17 amino acids. The CDR3 DNA sequence: TGTGCCAGCAGCTTAGCCCGGGGGGTTGCAACTAATGAAAAACTGTTTTTT. Its translation is CASSLARGVATNEKLFF.

The V call is TRBV5-1, the J call TRBJ1-2; D might be TRBD1 (5 bases). CDR1 and CDR2 (germline): SGHRS, YFSETQ. This CDR3 region has 13 residues. Trimming shortened V by 4 bases and J by 13 bases, and 20 bases separated the two germline ends. CDR3 region: CASSSDPGRDSTF. CDR3 nucleotide sequence: TGCGCCAGCAGCAGTGATCCGGGGAGGGACTCCACCTTC.

At least ten counts were recorded for this clonotype. This chain joins TRBV6-4 and TRBJ1-6; TRBD1 might be the D (5 bases). Germline V gene sequence: CDR1 MRHNA, CDR2 SNTAGT. The CDR3 consists of 15 residues. V was cut by 0 bases and J by 6 bases, with 9 bases left in between. CDR3 region: CASSDSIGGNSPLHF. The CDR3 DNA reads TGTGCCAGCAGTGACTCGATCGGGGGTAATTCACCCCTCCACTTT.

CDR3 DNA: TGTGCCAGCAGCTTGAGACCCGGGACAAGAGAAGAAGCTTTCTTT. This translates into CASSLRPGTREEAFF. V is TRBV5-6 and J is TRBJ1-1; the D gene is possibly TRBD1 (6 bases). With 1 base removed from V and 8 bases from J, the gap between germline ends came to 18 bases. Germline CDR1 is SGHDT and CDR2 is YYEEEE. This CDR3 contains 15 residues.

This clonotype was counted a few times. The CDR3 does not close with the conserved phenylalanine or tryptophan, likely indicating a read error. In nucleotides, the CDR3 is TGTGCCAGCAGCCCCATAGCGGGGGGAAACCTCCAAGAGACCCAGTACTTG. It codes for CASSPIAGGNLQETQYL. This rearrangement joins TRBV7-6 to TRBJ2-5, with 10 bases aligning to TRBD2. This CDR3 has 17 amino acids. Trimming cost V 5 bases and J 1 base; bases outside gene matches: 10. Germline V lookup: CDR1 SGHVS, CDR2 FNYEAQ.

This clonotype appeared a few times. The V call is TRBV6-6, the J call TRBJ1-6, with D unresolved. Between the trimmed V and J ends, which lost 2 bases and 0 bases, there was a span of 11 bases. The V gene's germline CDR1 is MNHNY and CDR2 SVGAGI (reference sequence). CDR3 length: 17 residues. In DNA, the CDR3 is TGTGCCAGCAGTTACCTTCCGGATAGCTCCTATAATTCACCCCTCCACTTT. It encodes CASSYLPDSSYNSPLHF.

This clonotype was counted only a few times. The chain has TRBV15 and TRBJ1-5, with 8 bases matching TRBD1. With V trimmed by 0 bases and J by 9 bases, 7 bases remained unmatched. The CDR3 loop spans 15 amino acids. Per the germline V gene, CDR1 is LNHNV and CDR2 is YYDKDF (reference sequence). This chain's CDR3 is CATSRDRTGGRPQHF. The CDR3 nucleotides are TGTGCCACCAGCAGAGATCGAACAGGGGGGAGGCCCCAGCATTTT.

In the case of this clonotype: A much larger clone lies one base from this, so it may be a read error. This rearrangement joins TRBV7-6 to TRBJ2-2; TRBD1 is a possible D gene (6 bases). There are 16 residues in the CDR3. Per germline, CDR1 SGHVS and CDR2 FNYEAQ. The DNA for the CDR3 is TGTGCCAGCAGCGTGGGCAGGGGATTTAACACCGGGGAGATGTTTTTT. Its translation is CASSVGRGFNTGEMFF.

This clonotype was recorded many times. The V call is TRBV7-9, the J call TRBJ2-3; TRBD2 matches at 11 bases. This CDR3 comprises 17 residues. Germline V CDR1 and CDR2: SEHNR, FQNEAQ (reference sequence). Germline trimming cut 5 bases from V and 5 bases from J; bases unmatched to any gene: 12. CDR3 sequence: CASSKDLVLAGGDTQYF. The CDR3 nucleotides are TGTGCCAGCAGCAAAGATCTGGTTCTAGCGGGGGGAGATACGCAGTATTTT.

There are a few counts of this clonotype. This chain joins TRBV7-6 and TRBJ2-7, with 8 positions matching TRBD1. The CDR3 runs to 14 residues. The ends lost 2 bases at V and 3 bases at J; junction bases unmatched: 3. CDR1 is SGHVS, CDR2 FNYEAQ, per germline. CDR3 protein: CASSLPDRGYEQYF. In DNA form, the CDR3 reads TGTGCCAGCAGCTTACCCGACAGGGGCTACGAGCAGTACTTC.